This TCR beta chain was captured in a study of cytomegalovirus exposure and HLA in healthy donors (dated by TCRdb to about 2017). For the study in its entirety: In an earlier analysis of under 750 of the donors, about 270 Gb of sequence data and 90 million to 120 million unique TCR beta sequences from roughly 200 million T cells were reported. An early release that covered about 600 HLA-typed donors contained about 290 gigabases of sequencing data and 65 million to 100 million unique TCR sequences. Among the approximately 400 genotyped donors, around 81% belonged to the genetic ancestry cluster associated with self-reported Caucasian donors. The aim of the study was to test whether cataloging public T cell receptors could identify signatures of past pathogen exposure. The study profiled the T cell repertoires of 500 to 800 subjects by immunosequencing and related them to cytomegalovirus serostatus. A separate validation cohort of roughly 130 different subjects was used in addition to the approximately 640-subject first cohort. High-throughput TCR immunosequencing, statistical association of individual TCRs with disease status, and machine learning were combined to predict cytomegalovirus infection status. A later analysis re-examined previously published TCR beta repertoires from 500 to 700 donors and added high-resolution HLA genotyping to investigate patterns of TCR occurrence. In the later analysis, no new phenotypic data were used to find candidate immune exposures; instead, reliance was placed on TCR beta sequences and their occurrence across donors. An earlier analysis of roughly 580 of the donors used high-throughput TCR beta sequencing to judge whether each TCR beta V gene segment behaved as functional or pseudogenic. Donor age, sex, ethnicity and CMV serostatus were collected together with the repertoire data. A later genetic analysis used genome-wide SNP genotypes for about 60% of the roughly 700 donors, treating that subset as a discovery cohort. Every discovery cohort repertoire had been produced on one sequencing platform. HLA typing covered class I and class II loci at four-digit resolution. The number of typed donors differed by locus: about 620-640 for A, B, C, DRB1 and DQB1; 500 to 550 for DQA1; 606 for DPA1; and some 450 for DPB1. Roughly five DR-DQ haplotypes were handled as single units for association and clustering, since linkage in the cohort was strong. On average, around 230,000 unique TCR beta nucleotide sequences were sequenced per donor among 350 to 400 genotyped donors of the cohort, with roughly a sixth of those sequences being non-productive.

Reading from cysteine to phenylalanine, the CDR3 counts 18 amino acids. Only the CDR3 region is kept as DNA, spanning 54 bases read in frame from base 1. The germline V gene provides CDR1 LGHNA and CDR2 YSLEER. V ends up 2 bases short and J 0 bases short, with an unmatched junction base count of 5. Library creation used the immunoSEQ multiplex PCR assay. For the multiplex PCR, a mixture combining 60 forward primers for TCR Vbeta segments and 13 reverse primers for TCR Jbeta segments was used. The CDR3 region of rearranged TCR beta genes was amplified from genomic DNA with a multiplex PCR assay. The Illumina HiSeq System was used to sequence the amplified TCR beta libraries as 87-base-pair reads. Concerning the study's data processing: Across the 500 to 850 repertoires, a later analysis counted roughly 84 million unique TCR beta chains, around 11 million of which were shared by at least two donors. Raw reads were error-corrected and collapsed into unique sequences by a nearest-neighbor algorithm in which closely related sequences were merged to remove PCR and sequencing errors. Alignment of CDR3 sequences to IMGT reference sequences was used to assign V, D and J gene segments. For a sequence to be retained, a match of at least six nucleotides to both a V gene segment and a J gene segment was required. A rearrangement counted as productive if the CDR3 had no stop codons and remained in frame with V and J, and every other rearrangement counted as non-productive. CDR3 was defined by IMGT convention, running from the second conserved V-encoded cysteine to the conserved J-encoded phenylalanine. In an earlier analysis of roughly 610 of the donors, sequences lacking an unambiguous match to a single V gene segment were excluded. An earlier analysis of a few hundred of the donors called V segments functional above 56.7% productive rearrangements and segregating when the between-donor standard deviation exceeded 5%. A statistical classification framework was built to diagnose cytomegalovirus status from the catalog of TCR beta chain sequences. In a later analysis, TCR nucleotide sequences were compared against IMGT/GENE-DB human TR gene sequences so that V and J genes could be assigned. A later analysis assigned CDR3 sequences and most-parsimonious VDJ recombination scenarios with the TCRdist pipeline. In a later analysis, each TCR beta chain was defined by its CDR3 amino acid sequence together with its V-gene family, and reads without a unique V-gene family were excluded. To address suspected cross-contamination and a sequencing artifact, a later analysis removed over 500 highly shared, low-generation-probability nucleotide sequences. A later analysis calculated a clonal expansion index for each public chain from normalized within-repertoire ranks of inferred template counts. A later analysis computed generation probabilities with a VDJ recombination model fitted to out-of-frame rearrangements, and checked the results against IGoR. In a later analysis, hypergeometric tests were used to score TCR-TCR, TCR-HLA and TCR-CMV co-occurrence, with a repertoire-size bias correction applied to TCR pairs. False discovery rates were estimated in a later analysis by permuting HLA or CMV assignments 20 times. In a later analysis, co-occurring TCRs were grouped with DBSCAN, and TCRdist sequence similarity was added when clustering was performed within HLA-allele-positive subsets. For co-occurrence clustering, repertoires with fewer than 30,000 or more than 120,000 public chains were excluded, along with roughly 5 repertoires with anomalous nucleotide sharing. TCRdb holds this immuneACCESS table with in-frame rearrangements only. Some clones are missing; in checked studies, unresolved V genes explain under half, and the rest has no known cause. V and J calls and clone size are copied from that table; D and trimming were computed from the DNA. This sample lists about 200,000 clones; roughly 85% were detected once. The ten largest clones take up approximately 2.1% of the sample.

The cohort was made up of several hundred healthy bone marrow donors. At the time of sampling, every cohort member was nominally healthy, though immune exposures that went unrecorded were likely present. The donor tested CMV seronegative and was one of the 352 seronegative cohort members. A peripheral blood sample was collected from each donor, and TCR beta sequencing was performed on peripheral blood mononuclear cells. The Qiagen DNeasy Blood Extraction Kit was used to extract genomic DNA from the blood cell samples. Note on this clone: Which antigen it targets is not known. No qualities accompany the bases; no much larger clone lies one base away.

What the study reported, not specific to this receptor: A later genetic analysis reported fewer N-insertions in productive TCRs among donors in an Asian-associated ancestry cluster than the roughly 720-donor mean. The authors suggested that the approach could potentially be extended to other disease states and immunological phenotypes. A later analysis reported that several top co-occurrence clusters appeared linked to parvovirus B19, influenza, CMV and Epstein-Barr virus. Because the 87-base-pair reads could not distinguish some IMGT-functional V segments, including TRBV6-2 and TRBV6-3, those segments were excluded. Because some donors lacked HLA typing at each locus, the association tests relied only on the typed subset. In vitro tests confirmed that a few of the cytomegalovirus-associated TCR beta chains recognize cytomegalovirus antigens. When HLA alleles, especially DR and DQ, strongly co-occurred, TCR associations were difficult to assign to individual alleles. The study listed 164 TCR beta chains as associated with cytomegalovirus. In a later genetic analysis, a missense DCLRE1C variant was associated with V-gene and J-gene trimming of TCR beta chains, and the association was replicated in an independent cohort. A group of highly shared sequence variants was considered likely to be a technical artifact of the sequencing pipeline. Most TCR sequences were observed very rarely across donors, whereas some public TCRs were present in many individuals. Only TCR beta chains were sequenced in this cohort, and the absence of alpha or paired-chain data limited detectable features. A further reported finding was that TCR beta sequences accurately predicted the HLA-A and HLA-B alleles for most subjects in the first cohort. In a later analysis, most CMV-associated TCR beta chains were found to appear HLA-restricted, with HLA associations seemingly driven largely by CMV exposure. Linkage disequilibrium might explain the correlated functional status among segregating V segments, but an unknown experimental factor could not be excluded. A later analysis associated 16,951 TCR beta sequences with specific HLA alleles at a false discovery rate of 0.05. CMV serostatus was the only immune exposure information available for the cohort. An earlier analysis of approximately 540 of the donors showed that most TCR beta V segments appeared in productive rearrangements either about 90% or about 30% of the time, which broadly matched IMGT annotations. The classifier was reported to diagnose cytomegalovirus status with high specificity and sensitivity in both the original and validation cohorts. According to a later analysis, TCR association rates differed among HLA loci, with DRB1 alleles showing the most associated TCRs and HLA-C alleles showing the fewest. Roughly uniform sequencing depth across donors was assumed in presence/absence analyses, although this assumption may not hold. Because counts were too low, roughly 17 rarely observed V segments, including chromosome 9 orphons, were left out of the earlier analysis of some 600 of the donors. A later analysis found that HLA-associated TCR beta chains were more clonally expanded and had lower generation probabilities than equally common non-associated chains.

The sample taken for sequencing was PBMCs. In this chain, TRBV4-3 is recombined with TRBJ2-6; 9 nucleotides in the junction match TRBD2. This clonotype originated in a woman between 50 and 59 years old in good health and CMV-seronegative. The nucleotide sequence reads as follows: TGCGCCAGCAGCCAAAGACTAGCGGCCAACTCTGGGGCCAACGTCCTGACTTTC. Its translation is CASSQRLAANSGANVLTF.